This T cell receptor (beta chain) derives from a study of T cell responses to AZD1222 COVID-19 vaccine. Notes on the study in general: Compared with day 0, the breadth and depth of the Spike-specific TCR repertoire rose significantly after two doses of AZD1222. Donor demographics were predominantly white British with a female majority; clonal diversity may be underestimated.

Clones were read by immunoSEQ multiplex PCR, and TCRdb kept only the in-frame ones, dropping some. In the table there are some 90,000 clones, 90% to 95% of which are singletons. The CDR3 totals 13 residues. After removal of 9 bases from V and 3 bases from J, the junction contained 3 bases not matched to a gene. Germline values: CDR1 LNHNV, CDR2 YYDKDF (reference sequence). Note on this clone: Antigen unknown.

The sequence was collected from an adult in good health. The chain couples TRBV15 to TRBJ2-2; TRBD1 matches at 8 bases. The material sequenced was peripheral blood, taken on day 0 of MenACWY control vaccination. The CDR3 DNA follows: TGTGCCACTGGACAGGGCTACACCGGGGAGCTGTTTTTT. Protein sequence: CATGQGYTGELFF.